One and the same sample provided the 26 T cell receptor beta chains below, sequenced in a study of blood T cell repertoires in COVID-19. Sequenced by immunoSEQ multiplex PCR; TCRdb stores in-frame clones only, minus some. The data hold roughly 130,000 clones, with less than 90% observed a single time. The sequenced sample was PBMCs or T cells enriched from blood (not recorded which). The receptors stem from a woman aged 30 to 39 who had recovered from COVID-19.

The chain links TRBV21-1 to TRBJ2-1; the table's D call TRBD2 went unverified against the DNA. TRBV21-1 is labeled a pseudogene. This CDR3 comprises 17 residues. The CDR3 spells CASSKEEGGSPYNEQFF. The CDR3 region has the DNA TGTGCCAGCAGCAAAGAGGAGGGAGGGTCACCCTACAATGAGCAGTTCTTC.

The CDR3 region is CASSLGGVRETQYF. The CDR3 region has the DNA TGTGCCAGCAGCCTAGGGGGGGTTAGGGAGACCCAGTACTTC. The chain has TRBV28 and TRBJ2-5; tentatively, D is TRBD2 (7 bases). V gave up 6 bases and J gave up 5 bases, with 16 bases separating them. Germline V gene data show CDR1 as MDHEN and CDR2 as SYDVKM. This CDR3 contains 14 residues.

CDR3 loop: CAISDGLAGVYEQYF. DNA of the CDR3: TGTGCCATCAGTGATGGACTAGCGGGAGTCTACGAGCAGTACTTC. This chain joins TRBV10-3 and TRBJ2-7, with TRBD2 matching 13 bases. The CDR3 has 15 residues. After removal of 3 bases from V and 3 bases from J, the junction contained 2 bases not matched to a gene. Germline V gene lookup returns CDR1 ENHRY and CDR2 SYGVKD.

In this sample, this clone turned up a few times. The chain is built from TRBV7-6 and TRBJ1-4; no clear D gene. Trimming shortened V by 8 bases and J by 3 bases, and 19 bases separated the two germline ends. The CDR3 is made up of 16 amino acids. Germline CDR1 is SGHVS and CDR2 is FNYEAQ. The CDR3 here is CASSGSRSMANEKLFF. The CDR3 nucleotides are TGTGCCAGCTCGGGGAGTCGGAGCATGGCTAATGAAAAACTGTTTTTT.

The rearrangement uses TRBV5-5 and TRBJ1-3; 10 bases map to TRBD1. Germline-derived CDR1 and CDR2 are SGHKS and YYEKEE (reference sequence). CDR3 size: 16 residues. J lost 4 bases, V lost 6 bases, and 10 bases had no gene match. The chain's CDR3 is CASTVRDRGLGNTIYF. CDR3 nucleotides: TGTGCCAGCACCGTCCGAGACAGGGGGCTAGGAAACACCATATATTTT. Looking up the rest from reference TRBV5-5 and TRBJ1-3 gives the full variable domain: DAGVTQSPTHLIKTRGQQVTLRCSPISGHKSVSWYQQVLGQGPQFIFQYYEKEERGRGNFPDRFSARQFPNYSSELNVNALLLGDSALYLCASTVRDRGLGNTIYFGEGSWLTVV.

The chain is built from TRBV4-2 and TRBJ2-7; 9 positions agree with TRBD2. The CDR3 spans 16 residues. Germline-derived CDR1 and CDR2 are LGHNA and YNFKEQ. V dropped 0 bases and J dropped 4; count of bases not matched to a gene: 7. CDR3 residues: CASSQDHGSGSYEQYF. CDR3 nucleotide sequence: TGTGCCAGCAGCCAAGATCACGGTAGCGGGAGTTACGAGCAGTACTTC.

The chain joins TRBV10-3 to TRBJ1-5, with D perhaps matching TRBD1 (5 bases). Germline V gives CDR1 ENHRY, CDR2 SYGVKD. V gave up 6 bases and J gave up 4 bases, with 7 bases separating them. The CDR3 has 12 residues. Written as DNA, the CDR3 is TGTGCCATCAGCAGGGATAATCAGCCCCAGCATTTT. Its protein is CAISRDNQPQHF.

This chain connects TRBV7-8 to TRBJ2-7, with D tentatively TRBD2 (7 bases). Germline assignment: CDR1 SGHVS and CDR2 FQNEAQ. The CDR3 is 17 amino acids. Deletions cut 0 bases from V and 4 bases from J, with 19 bases between. Here the CDR3 DNA reads TGTGCCAGCAGCTTAGCGCGTAAGAGGGGGGGGCCTTACGAGCAGTACTTC. Protein sequence: CASSLARKRGGPYEQYF. The full variable domain, in which reference TRBV7-8 and TRBJ2-7 provide the parts outside the CDR3, is GAGVSQSPRYKVAKRGQDVALRCDPISGHVSLFWYQQALGQGPEFLTYFQNEAQLDKSGLPSDRFFAERPEGSVSTLKIQRTQQEDSAVYLCASSLARKRGGPYEQYFGPGTRLTVT.

This clone was detected only a few times. This chain joins TRBV2 and TRBJ1-4; no firm D call. CDR3 length: 12 amino acids. In germline, CDR1 is SNHLY, CDR2 FYNNEI. V lost 8 bases, J lost 8 bases, and 12 bases lay in between. In nucleotides, the CDR3 is TGTGCCAGCCGGTCCCGAGGCGAAAAACTGTTTTTT. Its protein product is CASRSRGEKLFF.

V gene TRBV15 combines with J gene TRBJ1-6; D is uncertain. CDR3 length: 14 residues. Per germline, CDR1 LNHNV and CDR2 YYDKDF (reference sequence). The V end was cut by 3 bases, the J end by 7 bases, with 10 bases between. CDR3 residues: CATSRSGWNSPLHF. CDR3 coding DNA: TGTGCCACCAGCAGGTCGGGGTGGAATTCACCCCTCCACTTT.

The V gene is TRBV7-3, the J gene TRBJ1-2; 8 bases align to TRBD1. The CDR3 loop spans 20 amino acids. Trimming took 1 base from V and 3 from J; bases not matched to a gene: 19. Germline CDR1 is SGHTA and CDR2 is FQGTGA. The CDR3 spells CASSLRDQGWSRGRDYGYTF. The CDR3 coding sequence is TGTGCCAGCAGCTTAAGGGACCAGGGCTGGTCCAGGGGGCGCGACTATGGCTACACCTTC. Full variable domain (missing parts from reference TRBV7-3 and TRBJ1-2): GAGVSQTPSNKVTEKGKYVELRCDPISGHTALYWYRQSLGQGPEFLIYFQGTGAADDSGLPNDRFFAVRPEGSVSTLKIQRTERGDSAVYLCASSLRDQGWSRGRDYGYTFGSGTRLTVV.

V gene TRBV28 combines with J gene TRBJ2-1; D might be TRBD2 (6 bases). Deletions cut 5 bases from V and 0 bases from J, with 14 bases between. The CDR3 totals 16 residues. The germline V gene has CDR1 MDHEN and CDR2 SYDVKM. The CDR3 here is CASSPRGSGSYNEQFF. The CDR3 nucleotides are TGTGCCAGCAGTCCCCGGGGGAGTGGCTCCTACAATGAGCAGTTCTTC.

V and J are TRBV28 and TRBJ1-4, with TRBD1 matching 12 bases. The germline V gene encodes CDR1 MDHEN and CDR2 SYDVKM. The CDR3 totals 16 residues. Unmatched junction bases numbered 3, after V lost 4 bases and J lost 3 bases. CDR3 nucleotide sequence: TGTGCCAGCAGTTCGGGACAGGGGGCTTCTAATGAAAAACTGTTTTTT. The encoded protein is CASSSGQGASNEKLFF.

CDR3 bases: TGTGCCAGCTCACCACGGACTAGCGGGAGTCGCTGGCTCAATGAGCAGTTCTTC. Protein: CASSPRTSGSRWLNEQFF. The chain links TRBV18 to TRBJ2-1, with 13 nucleotides matching TRBD2. V trimming: 1 base; J trimming: 6 bases; junction bases outside the gene matches: 9. From germline, CDR1 is KGHSH and CDR2 LQKENI. This CDR3 is built from 18 residues. Together with reference TRBV18 and TRBJ2-1, the CDR3 gives the full variable domain: NAGVMQNPRHLVRRRGQEARLRCSPMKGHSHVYWYRQLPEEGLKFMVYLQKENIIDESGMPKERFSAEFPKEGPSILRIQQVVRGDSAAYFCASSPRTSGSRWLNEQFFGPGTRLTVL.

The chain combines TRBV18 with TRBJ1-6, with TRBD1 as a possible D gene (5 bases). The V end was cut by 4 bases, the J end by 5 bases, with 9 bases between. From germline, CDR1 is KGHSH and CDR2 LQKENI. The CDR3 covers 14 residues. The CDR3 protein is CASSRQHDNSPLHF. The CDR3 DNA reads as TGTGCCAGCTCACGACAGCATGATAATTCACCCCTCCACTTT.

The chain uses TRBV7-9 and TRBJ2-3; 8 bases match TRBD2. The CDR3 length is 15 residues. The V segment lost 5 bases and the J segment 6 bases; nucleotides outside the gene matches: 10. CDR1 is SEHNR and CDR2 is FQNEAQ in the germline V gene (reference sequence). Written as DNA, the CDR3 is TGTGCCAGCAGCCCCAGGGGCGGGAGGAGTGATACGCAGTATTTT. It translates to CASSPRGGRSDTQYF. The full variable domain, its missing parts supplied by reference TRBV7-9 and TRBJ2-3, is DTGVSQNPRHKITKRGQNVTFRCDPISEHNRLYWYRQTLGQGPEFLTYFQNEAQLEKSRLLSDRFSAERPKGSFSTLEIQRTEQGDSAMYLCASSPRGGRSDTQYFGPGTRLTVL.

The gene calls are TRBV6-5 and TRBJ2-7; 7 bases align to TRBD2. The CDR3 runs to 14 residues. CDR1 and CDR2 (germline): MNHEY, SVGAGI. J was trimmed by 2 bases and V by 5 bases; bases with no gene match: 6. CDR3 loop: CASSRRGGPYEQYF. DNA for the CDR3: TGTGCCAGCAGTCGACGGGGAGGGCCCTACGAGCAGTACTTC.

J is TRBJ2-3 and V is TRBV4-3, with 7 bases aligning to TRBD1. Germline CDR1 is LGHNA and CDR2 is YSLEER. CDR3 length: 17 amino acids. V lost 0 bases, J lost 6 bases, and 12 bases stayed unmatched. The CDR3 region has the DNA TGCGCCAGCAGCCAAGATTGGAGCGGCAGGGGACAGGATACGCAGTATTTT. Its protein is CASSQDWSGRGQDTQYF.

The rearrangement links TRBV3-1 (or the pseudogene TRBV3-2) to TRBJ2-1; 15 bases line up with TRBD2. This CDR3 has 17 residues. Germline CDR1 LGHDT, CDR2 YNNKEL (reference sequence). Losses at the gene ends were 3 bases for V and 7 bases for J; bases not matched to a gene: 7. The CDR3 reads CASSHLRTSGRANEQFF. Here the CDR3 DNA reads TGTGCCAGCAGCCACCTCAGGACTAGCGGGAGGGCGAATGAGCAGTTCTTC.

This chain connects TRBV28 to TRBJ1-4; 7 bases fit TRBD1. Trimming took 4 bases from V and 3 from J; bases not matched to a gene: 5. The CDR3 sequence is 15 residues long. CDR1 and CDR2 from the germline V gene are MDHEN and SYDVKM. This CDR3 reads CASSSFGTANEKLFF. In nucleotides, the CDR3 is TGTGCCAGCAGTTCATTCGGGACAGCTAATGAAAAACTGTTTTTT.

The J gene is TRBJ1-1, the V gene TRBV7-2, with 9 bases fitting TRBD1. The CDR3 sequence is 15 residues long. Unmatched junction bases numbered 8, after V lost 2 bases and J lost 7 bases. Germline V CDR1 and CDR2: SGHTA, FQGNSA. Here the CDR3 DNA reads TGTGCCAGCAGCTTATATACAGGGGGCGATGGTGAAGCTTTCTTT. This gives the protein CASSLYTGGDGEAFF.

V and J are TRBV3-1 (or the pseudogene TRBV3-2) and TRBJ2-5; D is unclear. The V and J ends lost 2 bases and 5 bases respectively, with 6 bases between them. The CDR3 runs to 12 residues. Germline CDR1 is LGHDT and CDR2 is YNNKEL (reference sequence). The CDR3 DNA is TGTGCCAGCAGCCAAACTTCGGAGACCCAGTACTTC. Translation gives CASSQTSETQYF.

This clone was detected only a few times. V and J are TRBV19 and TRBJ2-3; 9 bases are shared with TRBD1. Germline trimming cut 9 bases from V and 3 bases from J; bases unmatched to any gene: 7. Germline V gene sequence: CDR1 LNHDA, CDR2 SQIVND (reference sequence). This CDR3 region has 14 residues. The CDR3 reads CASKTGGETDTQYF. In DNA, the CDR3 is TGTGCCAGCAAGACAGGGGGTGAAACAGATACGCAGTATTTT.

The V and J genes are TRBV7-9 and TRBJ2-7; 7 bases agree with TRBD2. V shed 2 bases, J shed 1 base, and the junction held 8 bases outside the gene matches. The germline CDR1 and CDR2 sequences are SEHNR and FQNEAQ (reference sequence). The CDR3 sequence is 16 residues long. CDR3 residues: CASSLSGGSRSYEQYF. CDR3 coding DNA: TGTGCCAGCAGCTTATCAGGCGGGAGTCGGTCCTACGAGCAGTACTTC. Complete variable domain (other parts from reference TRBV7-9 and TRBJ2-7): DTGVSQNPRHKITKRGQNVTFRCDPISEHNRLYWYRQTLGQGPEFLTYFQNEAQLEKSRLLSDRFSAERPKGSFSTLEIQRTEQGDSAMYLCASSLSGGSRSYEQYFGPGTRLTVT.

The J gene is TRBJ1-2, the V gene TRBV29-1; a possible D gene is TRBD1 (6 bases). The V end was cut by 3 bases, the J end by 8 bases, with 13 bases between. The CDR3 covers 12 residues. Looked up from germline, CDR1 is SQVTM and CDR2 is ANQGSEA. The CDR3 region is CSVDGGGGGYTF. In nucleotides, the CDR3 is TGCAGCGTTGATGGGGGGGGCGGAGGCTACACCTTC.

On this clone itself: Other DNA sequences in the same sample also yield this CDR3. The J gene is TRBJ2-1, the V gene TRBV9; TRBD2 agrees at 8 bases. The germline V gene encodes CDR1 SGDLS and CDR2 YYNGEE. The CDR3 consists of 15 residues. Germline trimming cut 0 bases from V and 3 bases from J; bases unmatched to any gene: 2. The CDR3: CASSVVAGGYNEQFF. The CDR3 nucleotides read TGTGCCAGCAGCGTAGTGGCGGGAGGCTACAATGAGCAGTTCTTC.